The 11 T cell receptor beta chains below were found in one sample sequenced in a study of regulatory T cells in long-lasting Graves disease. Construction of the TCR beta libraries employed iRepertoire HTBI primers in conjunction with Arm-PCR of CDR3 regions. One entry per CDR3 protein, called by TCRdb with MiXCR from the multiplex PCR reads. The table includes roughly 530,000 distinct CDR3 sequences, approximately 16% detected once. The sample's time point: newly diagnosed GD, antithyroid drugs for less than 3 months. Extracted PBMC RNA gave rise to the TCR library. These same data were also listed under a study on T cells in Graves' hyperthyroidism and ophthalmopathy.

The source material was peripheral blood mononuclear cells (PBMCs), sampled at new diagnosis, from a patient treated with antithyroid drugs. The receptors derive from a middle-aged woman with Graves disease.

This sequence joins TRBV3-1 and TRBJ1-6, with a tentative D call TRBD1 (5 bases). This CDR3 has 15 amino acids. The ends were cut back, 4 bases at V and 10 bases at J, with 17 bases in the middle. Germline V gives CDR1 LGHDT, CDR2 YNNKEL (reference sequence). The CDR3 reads CASSRGFQGPSPLHF. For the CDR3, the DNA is TGTGCCAGCAGCCGAGGGTTCCAGGGTCCCTCACCCCTCCACTTT.

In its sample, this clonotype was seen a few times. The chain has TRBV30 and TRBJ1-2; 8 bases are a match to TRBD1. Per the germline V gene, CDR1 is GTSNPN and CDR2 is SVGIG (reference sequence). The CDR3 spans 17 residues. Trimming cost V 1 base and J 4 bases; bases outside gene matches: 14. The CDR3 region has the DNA TGTGCCTGGAGTGAGGGCTCCCAGGGGGCGCTTATCTATGGCTACACCTTC. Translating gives CAWSEGSQGALIYGYTF.

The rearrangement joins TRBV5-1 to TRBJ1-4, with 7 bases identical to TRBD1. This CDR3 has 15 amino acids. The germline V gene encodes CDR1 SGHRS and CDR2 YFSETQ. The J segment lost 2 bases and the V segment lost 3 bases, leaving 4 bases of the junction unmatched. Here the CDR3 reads CASSSTGFTNEKLFF. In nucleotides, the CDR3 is TGCGCCAGCAGCTCGACAGGGTTTACTAATGAAAAACTGTTTTTT.

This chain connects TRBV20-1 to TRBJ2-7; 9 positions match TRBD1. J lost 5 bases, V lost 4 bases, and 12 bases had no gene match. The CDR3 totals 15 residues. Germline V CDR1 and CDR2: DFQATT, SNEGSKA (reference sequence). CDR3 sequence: CSANKPGTGLDEQYF. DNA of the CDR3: TGCAGTGCTAATAAACCCGGGACAGGGTTGGACGAGCAGTACTTC.

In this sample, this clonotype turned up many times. Here the CDR3 reads CASSFDSFYGYTF. The CDR3 DNA sequence: TGTGCCAGCAGCTTCGATAGCTTCTATGGCTACACCTTC. The chain couples TRBV3-1 to TRBJ1-2; D is ambiguous. V lost 5 bases and J 4 bases, leaving 11 bases between the germline ends. In germline, CDR1 is LGHDT, CDR2 YNNKEL (reference sequence). The CDR3 runs 13 residues.

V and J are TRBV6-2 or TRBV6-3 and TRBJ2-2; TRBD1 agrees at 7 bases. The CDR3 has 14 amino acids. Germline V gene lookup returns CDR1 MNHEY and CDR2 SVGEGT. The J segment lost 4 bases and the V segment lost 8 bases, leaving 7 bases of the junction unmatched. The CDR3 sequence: CASGWTGGTGELFF. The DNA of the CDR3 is TGTGCCAGCGGATGGACAGGCGGCACCGGGGAGCTGTTTTTT.

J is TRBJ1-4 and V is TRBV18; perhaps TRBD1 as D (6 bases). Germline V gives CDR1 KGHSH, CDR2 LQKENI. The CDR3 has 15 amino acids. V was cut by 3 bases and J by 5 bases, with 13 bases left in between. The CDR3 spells CASSPTQGPNEKLFF. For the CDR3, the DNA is TGTGCCAGCTCACCCACCCAGGGGCCGAATGAAAAACTGTTTTTT. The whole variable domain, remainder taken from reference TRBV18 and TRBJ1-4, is NAGVMQNPRHLVRRRGQEARLRCSPMKGHSHVYWYRQLPEEGLKFMVYLQKENIIDESGMPKERFSAEFPKEGPSILRIQQVVRGDSAAYFCASSPTQGPNEKLFFGSGTQLSVL.

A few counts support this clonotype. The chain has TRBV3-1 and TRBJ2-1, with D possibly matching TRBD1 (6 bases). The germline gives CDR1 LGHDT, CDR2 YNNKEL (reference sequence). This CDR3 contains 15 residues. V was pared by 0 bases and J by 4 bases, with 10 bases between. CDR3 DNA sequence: TGTGCCAGCAGCCAAGATCAGGACAGATACAATGAGCAGTTCTTC. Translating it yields CASSQDQDRYNEQFF.

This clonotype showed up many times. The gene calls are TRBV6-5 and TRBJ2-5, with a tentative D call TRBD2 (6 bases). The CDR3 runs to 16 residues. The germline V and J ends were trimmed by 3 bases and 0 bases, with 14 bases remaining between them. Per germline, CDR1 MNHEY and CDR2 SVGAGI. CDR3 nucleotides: TGTGCCAGCAGTTATACCGGGGGAACACACCAAGAGACCCAGTACTTC. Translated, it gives CASSYTGGTHQETQYF.

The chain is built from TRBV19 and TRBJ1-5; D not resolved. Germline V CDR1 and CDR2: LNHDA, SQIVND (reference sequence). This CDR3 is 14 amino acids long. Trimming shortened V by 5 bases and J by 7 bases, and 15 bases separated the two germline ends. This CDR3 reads CASSSDPGGQPQHF. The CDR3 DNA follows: TGTGCCAGTAGTTCGGACCCGGGCGGACAGCCCCAGCATTTT.

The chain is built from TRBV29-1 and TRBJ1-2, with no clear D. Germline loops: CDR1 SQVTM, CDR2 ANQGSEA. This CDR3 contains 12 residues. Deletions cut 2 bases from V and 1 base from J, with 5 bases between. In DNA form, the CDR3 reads TGCAGCGTTGAAATGGTTAACTATGGCTACACCTTC. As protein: CSVEMVNYGYTF.